Each of the 19 T cell receptor beta chains below was sequenced from the same sample in a study of T cells in Graves' hyperthyroidism and ophthalmopathy. From RNA transcripts, TCR beta CDR3 regions were amplified. HTBI primers were used for first-round RT-PCR of the TCR CDR3. TCRdb re-called the multiplex PCR reads through MiXCR, storing one row per CDR3 protein. The data show about 290,000 distinct CDR3 sequences, 12% to 15% seen once. Sequenced input: blood. These receptors all stem from a woman aged 40 to 55 with Graves' hyperthyroidism.

In this sample, this clonotype turned up a few times. The chain combines TRBV6-1 with TRBJ2-7; TRBD2 agrees at 8 bases. The CDR3 contains 15 residues. Germline loops: CDR1 MNHNS, CDR2 SASEGT. Unmatched junction bases numbered 11, after V lost 6 bases and J lost 4 bases. CDR3 sequence: CASRLDSGTIYEQYF. CDR3 nucleotides: TGTGCCAGCAGACTAGATAGCGGGACAATTTACGAGCAGTACTTC.

This clonotype was recorded at least ten times. The J gene is TRBJ1-4, the V gene TRBV27; D perhaps matches TRBD1 (5 bases). The CDR3 contains 14 residues. Trimming cost V 5 bases and J 4 bases, with 11 bases left between them. Germline assignment: CDR1 MNHEY and CDR2 SMNVEV (reference sequence). The CDR3: CASSPRQYNEKLFF. As DNA, the CDR3 is TGTGCCAGCAGTCCCCGACAGTATAATGAAAAACTGTTTTTT.

In its sample, this clonotype was seen many times. The rearrangement joins TRBV11-2 to TRBJ2-3, with a tentative D call TRBD2 (7 bases). The V gene's germline CDR1 is SGHAT and CDR2 FQNNGV. Trimming took off 5 bases at V and 1 base at J, with 13 bases between the two ends. This CDR3 is built from 15 residues. Here the CDR3 DNA reads TGTGCCAGCAGCGTGGGGGAGGGGGGCACAGATACGCAGTATTTT. This gives the protein CASSVGEGGTDTQYF.

The sample holds many counts of this clonotype. The chain combines TRBV11-2 with TRBJ2-3, with D tentatively TRBD1 or TRBD2 (5 bases each). Germline CDR1 and CDR2: SGHAT and FQNNGV. Deletions cut 7 bases from V and 2 bases from J, with 16 bases between. CDR3 length: 15 residues. The CDR3 region is CASTFLGVLTDTQYF. DNA for the CDR3: TGTGCCAGCACCTTTCTGGGGGTGCTCACAGATACGCAGTATTTT.

In this sample, this clonotype turned up many times. The CDR3 loop is CSAPGSGATDTQYF. The CDR3 nucleotides read TGCAGTGCGCCCGGGTCCGGGGCTACAGATACGCAGTATTTT. V and J are TRBV20-1 and TRBJ2-3; D possibly matches TRBD1 or TRBD2 (5 bases each). Trimming took off 6 bases at V and 3 bases at J, with 16 bases between the two ends. The CDR3 has 14 amino acids. Germline V gene sequence: CDR1 DFQATT, CDR2 SNEGSKA (reference sequence).

This clonotype has at least ten counts. The J gene is TRBJ1-5, the V gene TRBV7-8, with a weak D call TRBD1 (5 bases). V was shortened by 6 bases and J by 7 bases, with 16 bases between the two germline ends. The CDR3 runs 14 residues. Germline-derived CDR1 and CDR2 are SGHVS and FQNEAQ. DNA of the CDR3: TGTGCCAGCAGGTCAGGGACCCCCGGGCAGCCCCAGCATTTT. This sequence encodes CASRSGTPGQPQHF.

The sample holds many counts of this clonotype. V is TRBV28 and J is TRBJ1-5; D is unresolved. Trimming stripped 4 bases from V and 1 base from J, with 11 bases between. Germline V gene sequence: CDR1 MDHEN, CDR2 SYDVKM. The CDR3 loop spans 15 amino acids. The CDR3 nucleotides read TGTGCCAGCAGTTCCAAATGGCGCAGCAATCAGCCCCAGCATTTT. This translates into CASSSKWRSNQPQHF.

This clonotype was recorded many times. V gene TRBV6-1 combines with J gene TRBJ1-1; TRBD1 aligns across 9 bases. The CDR3 consists of 14 residues. The trim removed 6 bases at V and 8 bases at J, leaving 10 bases unmatched. The V gene's germline CDR1 is MNHNS and CDR2 SASEGT. This chain's CDR3 is CASRIRDRAGEAFF. The CDR3 bases are TGTGCCAGCAGGATCCGGGACAGGGCTGGCGAAGCTTTCTTT.

This clonotype was seen repeatedly, ten times or more. The chain joins TRBV7-9 to TRBJ2-1; the match to TRBD2 covers 7 bases. Germline V gene sequence: CDR1 SEHNR, CDR2 FQNEAQ (reference sequence). Unmatched junction bases numbered 8, after V lost 4 bases and J lost 5 bases. The CDR3 runs to 15 residues. The CDR3 is CASSSGLDGNNEQFF. As DNA, the CDR3 is TGTGCCAGCAGCTCAGGACTAGATGGGAACAATGAGCAGTTCTTC.

This clonotype has a count of ten or more. The gene calls are TRBV11-2 and TRBJ2-2, with TRBD2 matching 12 bases. V dropped 2 bases and J dropped 0; count of bases not matched to a gene: 10. Germline-derived CDR1 and CDR2 are SGHAT and FQNNGV. CDR3 length: 20 amino acids. The CDR3 DNA reads as TGTGCCAGCAGCTTATTTGCTAGCGGGAGGGCGGGGGCGAACACCGGGGAGCTGTTTTTT. It translates to CASSLFASGRAGANTGELFF.

This clonotype was recorded at least ten times. This chain joins TRBV2 and TRBJ1-5; no definite D call. Germline V gives CDR1 SNHLY, CDR2 FYNNEI. The V end lost 3 bases, the J end lost 3 bases, and 6 bases lay between the germline ends. This CDR3 is built from 13 residues. CDR3 in amino acids: CASSDPANQPQHF. The CDR3 DNA is TGTGCCAGCAGTGACCCAGCCAATCAGCCCCAGCATTTT.

The chain has TRBV14 and TRBJ2-3; D gene unclear. Germline V gene lookup returns CDR1 SGHDN and CDR2 FVKESK. This CDR3 has 13 amino acids. V lost 0 bases and J 6 bases, leaving 7 bases between the germline ends. The CDR3 spells CASSQDLRDTQYF. The CDR3 nucleotides read TGTGCCAGCAGCCAAGATCTGAGGGATACGCAGTATTTT.

Ten or more counts support this clonotype. The chain couples TRBV12-3 or TRBV12-4 to TRBJ1-1; D is unresolved. The CDR3 covers 14 residues. With 7 bases removed from V and 1 base from J, the gap between germline ends came to 13 bases. The CDR3 here is CASNYRGGNTEAFF. The DNA of the CDR3 is TGTGCCAGCAATTACCGGGGTGGGAACACTGAAGCTTTCTTT.

This clonotype was observed many times. Written as DNA, the CDR3 is TGTGCCAGCACCTCGTCCCGGGACAGGGTGGAGACCCAGTACTTC. Translation gives CASTSSRDRVETQYF. V and J are TRBV28 and TRBJ2-5; 9 bases align to TRBD1. V lost 7 bases to trimming and J lost 5 bases; unmatched junction nucleotides: 11. The germline V gene has CDR1 MDHEN and CDR2 SYDVKM. CDR3 size: 15 residues.

The CDR3 nucleotides read TGTGCCAGCAGCTTAGGCCCCCCAGCGCCCAAAAACATTCAGTACTTC. This codes for CASSLGPPAPKNIQYF. The rearrangement joins TRBV13 to TRBJ2-4; D call uncertain. Germline CDR1 PRHDT, CDR2 FYEKMQ (reference sequence). The V and J ends lost 0 bases and 2 bases respectively, with 11 bases between them. There are 16 residues in the CDR3.

This clonotype was detected ten times or more. The chain employs TRBV29-1 and TRBJ1-1, with D possibly being TRBD1 (6 bases). The CDR3 loop spans 13 amino acids. V was clipped by 5 bases and J by 6 bases, with 16 bases between them. The germline V gene has CDR1 SQVTM and CDR2 ANQGSEA. CDR3 in amino acids: CSVKSRWGPEAFF. In nucleotides, the CDR3 is TGCAGCGTTAAGTCAAGGTGGGGGCCTGAAGCTTTCTTT. Drawing the rest from reference TRBV29-1 and TRBJ1-1, the complete variable domain is SAVISQKPSRDICQRGTSLTIQCQVDSQVTMMFWYRQQPGQSLTLIATANQGSEATYESGFVIDKFPISRPNLTFSTLTVSNMSPEDSSIYLCSVKSRWGPEAFFGQGTRLTVV.

This clonotype was observed a few times. A much larger clone lies a single base off, so this may be a read error. J is TRBJ1-5 and V is TRBV2; the match to TRBD1 covers 7 bases. In germline, CDR1 is SNHLY, CDR2 FYNNEI. The CDR3 totals 15 residues. V was clipped by 6 bases and J by 7 bases; unmatched bases: 12. CDR3 sequence: CASSTQQGRDQPQHF. In DNA, the CDR3 is TGTGCCAGCAGCACTCAACAGGGGAGGGACCAGCCCCAGCATTTT.

This rearrangement joins TRBV29-1 to TRBJ2-5; tentatively, D is TRBD2 (5 bases). The CDR3 consists of 14 residues. V lost 4 bases and J 1 base, leaving 13 bases between the germline ends. Per the germline V gene, CDR1 is SQVTM and CDR2 is ANQGSEA. DNA for the CDR3: TGCAGCGTTGTATCCGGGAACCCCCAAGAGACCCAGTACTTC. Translation gives CSVVSGNPQETQYF.

The chain recombines TRBV19 with TRBJ1-2; D is perhaps TRBD1 (5 bases). Trimming removed 6 bases from V and 7 bases from J, with 21 bases in between. Germline loops: CDR1 LNHDA, CDR2 SQIVND (reference sequence). The CDR3 is 15 amino acids. The CDR3 DNA reads as TGTGCCAGTAGGGGGCCCGGGACGAGCTATCTTGGCTACACCTTC. It codes for CASRGPGTSYLGYTF.